These 23 T cell receptor beta chains originate from one sample sequenced in a study of PD-L1 blockade in urothelial cancer. Time point described: peripheral blood 6 weeks after treatment start. This table comes from immunoSEQ multiplex PCR, and its TCRdb copy is limited to in-frame clones, with some not included. The table records about 120,000 clones, 85% to 90% of them present only once. Sequencing was performed on PBMCs, taken around atezolizumab (anti-PD-L1) treatment. The source of these receptors is a man between 60 and 75 years old with urothelial cancer.

The chain employs TRBV9 and TRBJ1-1; D is undetermined. This CDR3 spans 14 amino acids. Trimming shortened V by 0 bases and J by 0 bases, and 6 bases separated the two germline ends. CDR1 and CDR2 (germline): SGDLS, YYNGEE. The CDR3 protein is CASSVGGVNTEAFF. CDR3 coding DNA: TGTGCCAGCAGCGTAGGAGGTGTGAACACTGAAGCTTTCTTT.

This clone appeared a single time. This chain joins TRBV19 and TRBJ1-5; TRBD1 matches 7 bases. Germline V gene sequence: CDR1 LNHDA, CDR2 SQIVND (reference sequence). With V trimmed by 3 bases and J by 7 bases, 6 bases remained unmatched. The CDR3 covers 14 residues. CDR3 nucleotide sequence: TGTGCCAGTAGTATGTTACAGGGGCACCAGCCCCAGCATTTT. Residues: CASSMLQGHQPQHF. The variable domain in full, with the rest retrieved from reference TRBV19 and TRBJ1-5, is DGGITQSPKYLFRKEGQNVTLSCEQNLNHDAMYWYRQDPGQGLRLIYYSQIVNDFQKGDIAEGYSVSREKKESFPLTVTSAQKNPTAFYLCASSMLQGHQPQHFGDGTRLSIL.

This clone has a handful of counts. V usage is TRBV5-1 and J usage is TRBJ2-5; 7 bases agree with TRBD2. Trimming took 5 bases from V and 1 from J; bases not matched to a gene: 5. The germline V gene has CDR1 SGHRS and CDR2 YFSETQ. This CDR3 region has 14 residues. This CDR3 reads CASRPWGGQETQYF. CDR3 sequence (DNA): TGCGCCAGCAGACCCTGGGGGGGCCAAGAGACCCAGTACTTC.

The chain recombines TRBV7-8 with TRBJ2-5; a weak D match, TRBD1 (5 bases). CDR3 length: 15 residues. V dropped 1 base and J dropped 1 base, with 10 bases sitting between them. Germline values: CDR1 SGHVS, CDR2 FQNEAQ. Here the CDR3 reads CASSLGTLAQETQYF. CDR3 DNA sequence: TGTGCCAGCAGCTTAGGGACACTGGCCCAAGAGACCCAGTACTTC.

V usage is TRBV19 and J usage is TRBJ2-1; maybe TRBD2 (5 bases). V was pared by 3 bases and J by 8 bases, with 11 bases between. This CDR3 comprises 13 residues. Germline V gene lookup returns CDR1 LNHDA and CDR2 SQIVND (reference sequence). CDR3 DNA sequence: TGTGCCAGTAGTATCTTAGCGTGGGATGAGCAGTTCTTC. The encoded protein is CASSILAWDEQFF. Using reference TRBV19 and TRBJ2-1 for the parts outside the CDR3, the full variable domain is DGGITQSPKYLFRKEGQNVTLSCEQNLNHDAMYWYRQDPGQGLRLIYYSQIVNDFQKGDIAEGYSVSREKKESFPLTVTSAQKNPTAFYLCASSILAWDEQFFGPGTRLTVL.

The V call is TRBV11-2, the J call TRBJ2-7; a weak D match, TRBD1 (5 bases). The CDR3 has 13 residues. V was cut by 1 base and J by 5 bases, with 9 bases left in between. CDR1 and CDR2 from the germline V gene are SGHAT and FQNNGV. CDR3 in amino acids: CASSLAGYDEQYF. In DNA form, the CDR3 reads TGTGCCAGCAGCTTAGCAGGGTATGACGAGCAGTACTTC.

V is TRBV28 and J is TRBJ1-4, with D unresolved. V gave up 3 bases and J gave up 7 bases, with 12 bases separating them. Germline V lookup: CDR1 MDHEN, CDR2 SYDVKM. CDR3 length: 14 residues. Here the CDR3 reads CASSFPLEGEKLFF. The CDR3, as DNA: TGTGCCAGCAGTTTCCCGCTGGAGGGTGAAAAACTGTTTTTT.

The chain joins TRBV7-2 to TRBJ1-6; TRBD1 might be the D (5 bases). The germline CDR1 and CDR2 sequences are SGHTA and FQGNSA. This CDR3 region has 16 residues. Between the trimmed V and J ends, which lost 5 bases and 5 bases, there was a span of 16 bases. The CDR3 here is CASSQRGASNNSPLHF. The DNA for the CDR3 is TGTGCCAGCAGCCAGCGGGGCGCCTCGAATAATTCACCCCTCCACTTT.

V gene TRBV29-1 combines with J gene TRBJ2-7; maybe TRBD1 (6 bases). The CDR3 totals 11 residues. Germline V gene lookup returns CDR1 SQVTM and CDR2 ANQGSEA. Trimming left V 5 bases short and J 1 base short, with 6 bases between. CDR3 sequence reads: CSVRGSYEQYF. In DNA form, the CDR3 reads TGCAGCGTTAGGGGGTCCTACGAGCAGTACTTC.

This clone was detected only once. The chain carries TRBV5-1 and TRBJ2-3; 9 bases match TRBD1. The CDR3 runs 14 residues. The J segment lost 4 bases and the V segment lost 4 bases, leaving 4 bases of the junction unmatched. In germline, CDR1 is SGHRS, CDR2 YFSETQ. The CDR3 DNA reads as TGCGCCAGCAGCCACGGACAGGGGCCAGATACGCAGTATTTT. As protein: CASSHGQGPDTQYF.

The V call is TRBV7-9, the J call TRBJ2-2; 10 bases fit TRBD1. From germline, CDR1 is SEHNR and CDR2 FQNEAQ (reference sequence). CDR3 size: 15 residues. With 6 bases clipped from V and 6 bases from J, the junction kept 7 bases outside the gene matches. CDR3 protein: CASSLLGQGSGELFF. Written as DNA, the CDR3 is TGTGCCAGCAGTTTGCTGGGACAGGGGTCCGGGGAGCTGTTTTTT.

In nucleotides, the CDR3 is TGTGCCAGCAGCTCGTACAGGGGTTCGACTATTTATGGCTACACCTTC. Protein product: CASSSYRGSTIYGYTF. The V call is TRBV7-2, the J call TRBJ1-2; 7 positions agree with TRBD1. This CDR3 is 16 amino acids long. After removal of 4 bases from V and 5 bases from J, the junction contained 13 bases not matched to a gene. Germline loops: CDR1 SGHTA, CDR2 FQGNSA.

J is TRBJ1-6 and V is TRBV10-3; D may be TRBD1 (6 bases). The CDR3 loop spans 16 amino acids. Germline V CDR1 and CDR2: ENHRY, SYGVKD. The germline V and J ends were trimmed by 3 bases and 1 base, with 10 bases remaining between them. The CDR3 region is CAISDRGGSYNSPLHF. Written as DNA, the CDR3 is TGTGCCATCAGTGACAGGGGAGGGTCCTATAATTCACCCCTCCACTTT.

The gene calls are TRBV5-5 and TRBJ2-2, with no clear D. Trimming took off 6 bases at V and 2 bases at J, with 20 bases between the two ends. Germline values: CDR1 SGHKS, CDR2 YYEKEE (reference sequence). The CDR3 extends over 17 amino acids. The CDR3 nucleotides are TGTGCCAGCACCGATGAGGTGCAACTATCAAACACCGGGGAGCTGTTTTTT. The encoded protein is CASTDEVQLSNTGELFF.

This clone was found a few times. CDR3: CASSNTSGSTETQYF. CDR3 coding DNA: TGTGCCAGCAGTAACACTAGCGGGAGCACCGAGACCCAGTACTTC. This chain uses TRBV6-4 with TRBJ2-5, with 11 bases identical to TRBD2. The CDR3 covers 15 residues. Germline CDR1 and CDR2: MRHNA and SNTAGT. Trimming took 5 bases from V and 5 from J; bases not matched to a gene: 7.

This chain uses TRBV13 with TRBJ1-3; 9 nucleotides line up with TRBD1. CDR1 and CDR2 (germline): PRHDT, FYEKMQ (reference sequence). V gave up 5 bases and J gave up 0 bases; unmatched junction bases: 14. The CDR3 is 19 amino acids. The CDR3 DNA reads TGTGCCAGCAGCCCCCGGGACAGGGTGCAGGCCCGCTCTGGAAACACCATATATTTT. This codes for CASSPRDRVQARSGNTIYF.

The rearrangement joins TRBV9 to TRBJ2-3; maybe TRBD2 (6 bases). V was clipped by 0 bases and J by 4 bases, with 12 bases between them. CDR3 length equals 15 residues. The germline CDR1 and CDR2 sequences are SGDLS and YYNGEE. CDR3 bases: TGTGCCAGCAGCGTAGTAGGGGTAGCGGCAGATACGCAGTATTTT. It encodes CASSVVGVAADTQYF.

The rearrangement joins TRBV5-1 to TRBJ1-6, with TRBD1 as a possible D gene (5 bases). Trimming shortened V by 4 bases and J by 0 bases, and 11 bases separated the two germline ends. Germline CDR1 is SGHRS and CDR2 is YFSETQ. This CDR3 is built from 16 residues. The CDR3 DNA is TGCGCCAGCAGCCCCGACAGTAGCTCCTATAATTCACCCCTCCACTTT. This codes for CASSPDSSSYNSPLHF.

The genes are TRBV10-1 and TRBJ1-5, with D perhaps matching TRBD1 (6 bases). V lost 8 bases and J 6 bases, leaving 17 bases between the germline ends. Germline CDR1 WNHNN, CDR2 SYGVQD (reference sequence). The CDR3 is 14 amino acids. The CDR3 DNA follows: TGCGCCAGCGTCCAAAGGGGGGGGAGTCAGCCCCAGCATTTT. It codes for CASVQRGGSQPQHF.

The genes are TRBV7-2 and TRBJ2-2, with 9 bases matching TRBD1. The germline V gene encodes CDR1 SGHTA and CDR2 FQGNSA. The CDR3 has 18 residues. With V trimmed by 5 bases and J by 6 bases, 16 bases remained unmatched. This CDR3 is CASSLVVQGQGNSGELFF. Here the CDR3 DNA reads TGTGCCAGCAGCCTTGTTGTACAGGGACAGGGAAACTCCGGGGAGCTGTTTTTT.

The chain has TRBV7-9 and TRBJ2-5, with 12 bases that match TRBD2. The CDR3 is 16 amino acids. Germline CDR1 reads SEHNR; CDR2 reads FQNEAQ (reference sequence). The V gene end was trimmed by 6 bases and the J gene end by 2 bases; junction bases not matched to a gene: 7. CDR3 DNA: TGTGCCAGCAGACAAAAGGGGACTAGCGGGCAAGAGACCCAGTACTTC. Protein sequence: CASRQKGTSGQETQYF.

This clone showed up just a few times. The J gene is TRBJ2-7, the V gene TRBV6-1; 10 nucleotides align to TRBD2. V dropped 3 bases and J dropped 3; count of bases not matched to a gene: 5. The CDR3 extends over 15 amino acids. Per the germline V gene, CDR1 is MNHNS and CDR2 is SASEGT. Here the CDR3 DNA reads TGTGCCAGCAGTGACGGGCTAGCGGGAGTCTACGAGCAGTACTTC. Protein: CASSDGLAGVYEQYF.

This clone was observed a single time. The J gene is TRBJ2-7, the V gene TRBV5-5; 12 nucleotides agree with TRBD2. The germline V gene encodes CDR1 SGHKS and CDR2 YYEKEE (reference sequence). There are 15 residues in the CDR3. With 4 bases clipped from V and 3 bases from J, the junction kept 5 bases outside the gene matches. This CDR3 reads CASSLGLAGRYEQYF. In DNA form, the CDR3 reads TGTGCCAGCAGCCTGGGACTAGCGGGTCGCTACGAGCAGTACTTC.